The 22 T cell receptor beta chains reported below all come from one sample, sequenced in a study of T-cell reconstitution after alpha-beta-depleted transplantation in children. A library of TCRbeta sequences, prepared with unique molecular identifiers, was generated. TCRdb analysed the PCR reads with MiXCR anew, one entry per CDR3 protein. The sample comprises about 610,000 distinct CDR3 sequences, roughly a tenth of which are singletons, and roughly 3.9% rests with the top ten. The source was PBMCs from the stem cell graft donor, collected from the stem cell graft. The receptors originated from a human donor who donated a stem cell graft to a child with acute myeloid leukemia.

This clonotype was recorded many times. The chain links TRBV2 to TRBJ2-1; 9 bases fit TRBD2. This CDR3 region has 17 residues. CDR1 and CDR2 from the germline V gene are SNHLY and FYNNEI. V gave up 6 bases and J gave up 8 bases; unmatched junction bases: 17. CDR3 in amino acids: CASRSSGRAWTRDEQFF. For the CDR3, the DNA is TGTGCCAGCAGGAGTAGCGGGAGAGCCTGGACTAGGGATGAGCAGTTCTTC. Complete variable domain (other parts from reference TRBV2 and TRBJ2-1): EPEVTQTPSHQVTQMGQEVILRCVPISNHLYFYWYRQILGQKVEFLVSFYNNEISEKSEIFDDQFSVERPDGSNFTLKIRSTKLEDSAMYFCASRSSGRAWTRDEQFFGPGTRLTVL.

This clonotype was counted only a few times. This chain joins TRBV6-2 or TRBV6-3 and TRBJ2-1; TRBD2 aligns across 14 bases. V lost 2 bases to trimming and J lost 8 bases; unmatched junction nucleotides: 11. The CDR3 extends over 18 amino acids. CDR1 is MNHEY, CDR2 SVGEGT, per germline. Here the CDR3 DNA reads TGTGCCAGCAGTTACGGCGCAGGGGGACTAGCGGGAGAAGATGAGCAGTTCTTC. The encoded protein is CASSYGAGGLAGEDEQFF.

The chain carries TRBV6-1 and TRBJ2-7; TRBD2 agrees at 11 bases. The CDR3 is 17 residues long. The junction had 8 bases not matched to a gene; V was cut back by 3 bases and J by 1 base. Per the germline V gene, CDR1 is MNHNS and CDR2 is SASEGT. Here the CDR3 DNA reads TGTGCCAGCAGTGAGAGGACTAGCGGGCTCCTATCCTACGAGCAGTACTTC. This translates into CASSERTSGLLSYEQYF.

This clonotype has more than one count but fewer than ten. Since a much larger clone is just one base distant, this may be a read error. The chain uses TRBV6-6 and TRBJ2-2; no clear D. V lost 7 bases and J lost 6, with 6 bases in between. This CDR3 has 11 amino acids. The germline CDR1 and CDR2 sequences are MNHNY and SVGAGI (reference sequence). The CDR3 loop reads CASTFSGELFF. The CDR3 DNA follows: TGTGCCAGCACCTTCTCCGGGGAGCTGTTTTTT.

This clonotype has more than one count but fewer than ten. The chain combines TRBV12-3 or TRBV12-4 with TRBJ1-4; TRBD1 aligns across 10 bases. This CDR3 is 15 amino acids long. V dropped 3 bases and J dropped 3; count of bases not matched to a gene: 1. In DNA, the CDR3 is TGTGCCAGCAGTTTTGGACAGGGGGCTAATGAAAAACTGTTTTTT. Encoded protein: CASSFGQGANEKLFF.

The CDR3 region is CSVDGAEGPTDTQYF. The CDR3 DNA reads TGCAGCGTTGACGGCGCGGAGGGCCCAACAGATACGCAGTATTTT. The chain uses TRBV29-1 and TRBJ2-3; a possible D gene is TRBD2 (6 bases). Trimming took off 3 bases at V and 3 bases at J, with 16 bases between the two ends. The length of the CDR3 is 15 residues. Germline loops: CDR1 SQVTM, CDR2 ANQGSEA.

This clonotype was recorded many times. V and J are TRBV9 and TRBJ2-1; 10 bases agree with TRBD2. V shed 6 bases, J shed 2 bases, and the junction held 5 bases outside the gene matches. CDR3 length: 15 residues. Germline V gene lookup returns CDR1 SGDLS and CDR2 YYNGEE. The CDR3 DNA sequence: TGTGCCAGCACCTCCAGCGGGAGGGCCTACAATGAGCAGTTCTTC. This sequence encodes CASTSSGRAYNEQFF.

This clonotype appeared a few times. CDR3 residues: CASSYSPQGARDTQYF. The CDR3 region has the DNA TGTGCCAGCAGTTATTCCCCACAGGGGGCGCGTGATACGCAGTATTTT. The chain has TRBV6-5 and TRBJ2-3; 9 bases map to TRBD1. Germline V gives CDR1 MNHEY, CDR2 SVGAGI. The CDR3 covers 16 residues. Losses at the gene ends were 3 bases for V and 6 bases for J; bases not matched to a gene: 10.

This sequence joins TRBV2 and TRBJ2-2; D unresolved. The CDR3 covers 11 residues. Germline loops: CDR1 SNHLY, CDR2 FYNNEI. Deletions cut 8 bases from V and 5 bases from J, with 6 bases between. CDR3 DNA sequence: TGTGCCAGCGGCCAAACCGGGGAGCTGTTTTTT. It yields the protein CASGQTGELFF.

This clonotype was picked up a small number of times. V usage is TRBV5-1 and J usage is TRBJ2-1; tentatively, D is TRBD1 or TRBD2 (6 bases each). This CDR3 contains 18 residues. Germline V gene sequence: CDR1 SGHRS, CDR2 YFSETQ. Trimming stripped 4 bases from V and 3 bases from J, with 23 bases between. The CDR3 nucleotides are TGCGCCAGCAGCCCGGGCGGCGCTCGGGGGCGAATCTACAATGAGCAGTTCTTC. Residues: CASSPGGARGRIYNEQFF.

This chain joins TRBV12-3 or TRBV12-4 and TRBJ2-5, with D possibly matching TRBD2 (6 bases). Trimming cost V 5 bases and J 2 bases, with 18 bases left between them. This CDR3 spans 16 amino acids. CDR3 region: CASSHSGLPSQETQYF. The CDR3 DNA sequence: TGTGCCAGCAGTCATTCCGGACTACCCTCGCAAGAGACCCAGTACTTC.

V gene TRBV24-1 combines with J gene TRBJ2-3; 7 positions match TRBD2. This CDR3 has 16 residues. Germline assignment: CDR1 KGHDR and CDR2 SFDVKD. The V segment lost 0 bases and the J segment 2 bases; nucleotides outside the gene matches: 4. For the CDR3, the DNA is TGTGCCACCAGTGATTTGGCTAGCGGAATCACAGATACGCAGTATTTT. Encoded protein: CATSDLASGITDTQYF.

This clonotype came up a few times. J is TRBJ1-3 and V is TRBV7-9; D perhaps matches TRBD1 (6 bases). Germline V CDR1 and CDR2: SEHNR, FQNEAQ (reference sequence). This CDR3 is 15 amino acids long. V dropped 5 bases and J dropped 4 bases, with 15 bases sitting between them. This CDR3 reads CASSPQGRGGNTIYF. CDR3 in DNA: TGTGCCAGCAGCCCCCAGGGGAGAGGCGGAAACACCATATATTTT.

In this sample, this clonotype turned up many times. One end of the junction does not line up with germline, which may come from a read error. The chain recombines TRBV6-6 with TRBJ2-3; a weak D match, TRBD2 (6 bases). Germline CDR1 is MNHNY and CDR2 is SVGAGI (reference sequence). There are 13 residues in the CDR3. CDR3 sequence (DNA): TGTGCCAGCACCTTACAGTTGGTTGGGCGGAGGGATTTT. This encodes CASTLQLVGRRDF.

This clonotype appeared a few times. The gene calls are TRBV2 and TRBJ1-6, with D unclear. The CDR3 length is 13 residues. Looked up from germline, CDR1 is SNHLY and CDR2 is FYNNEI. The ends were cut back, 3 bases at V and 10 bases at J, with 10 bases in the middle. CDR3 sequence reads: CASSEKVRSPLHF. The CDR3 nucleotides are TGTGCCAGCAGTGAGAAGGTCAGGTCACCCCTCCACTTT. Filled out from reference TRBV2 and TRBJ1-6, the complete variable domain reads EPEVTQTPSHQVTQMGQEVILRCVPISNHLYFYWYRQILGQKVEFLVSFYNNEISEKSEIFDDQFSVERPDGSNFTLKIRSTKLEDSAMYFCASSEKVRSPLHFGNGTRLTVT.

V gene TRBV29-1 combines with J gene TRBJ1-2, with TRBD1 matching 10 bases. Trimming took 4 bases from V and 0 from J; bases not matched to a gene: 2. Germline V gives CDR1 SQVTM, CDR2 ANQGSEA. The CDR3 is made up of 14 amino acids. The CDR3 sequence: CSVGQGAANYGYTF. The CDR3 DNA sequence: TGCAGCGTTGGACAGGGGGCCGCTAACTATGGCTACACCTTC. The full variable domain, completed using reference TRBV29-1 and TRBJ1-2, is SAVISQKPSRDICQRGTSLTIQCQVDSQVTMMFWYRQQPGQSLTLIATANQGSEATYESGFVIDKFPISRPNLTFSTLTVSNMSPEDSSIYLCSVGQGAANYGYTFGSGTRLTVV.

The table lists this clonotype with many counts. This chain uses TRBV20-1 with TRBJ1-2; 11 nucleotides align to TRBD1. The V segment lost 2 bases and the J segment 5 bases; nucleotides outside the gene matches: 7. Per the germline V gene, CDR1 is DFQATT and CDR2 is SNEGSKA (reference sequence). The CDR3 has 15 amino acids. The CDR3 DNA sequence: TGCAGTGCTAGACGTCGGGACAGGGGGGAATATGGCTACACCTTC. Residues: CSARRRDRGEYGYTF.

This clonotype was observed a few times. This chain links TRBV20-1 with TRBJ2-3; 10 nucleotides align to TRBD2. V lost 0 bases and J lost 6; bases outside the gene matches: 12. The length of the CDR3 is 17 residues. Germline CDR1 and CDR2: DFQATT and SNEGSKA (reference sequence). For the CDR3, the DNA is TGCAGTGCTAGAGATTTCCAGCGGGAGGGATGGAGGGATACGCAGTATTTT. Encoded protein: CSARDFQREGWRDTQYF.

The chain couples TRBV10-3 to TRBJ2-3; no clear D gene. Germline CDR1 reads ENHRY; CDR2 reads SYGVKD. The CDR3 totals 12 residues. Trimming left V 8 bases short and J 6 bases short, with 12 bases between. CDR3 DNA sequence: TGTGCCATCGCATATCTATCGGATACGCAGTATTTT. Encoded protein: CAIAYLSDTQYF.

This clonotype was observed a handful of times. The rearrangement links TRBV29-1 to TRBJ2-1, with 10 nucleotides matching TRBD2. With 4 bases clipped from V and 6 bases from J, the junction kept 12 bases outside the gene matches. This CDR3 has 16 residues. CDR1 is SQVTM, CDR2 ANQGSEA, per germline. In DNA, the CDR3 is TGCAGCGTTGGCGCTTTGTCTAGCGGGAGTGGCAATGAGCAGTTCTTC. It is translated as CSVGALSSGSGNEQFF.

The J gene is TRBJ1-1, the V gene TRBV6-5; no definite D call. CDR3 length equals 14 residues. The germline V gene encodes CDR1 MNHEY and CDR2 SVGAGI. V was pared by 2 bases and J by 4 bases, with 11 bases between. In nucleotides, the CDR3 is TGTGCCAGCAGTTACCTAAGGGTGTCCACTGAAGCTTTCTTT. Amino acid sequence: CASSYLRVSTEAFF.

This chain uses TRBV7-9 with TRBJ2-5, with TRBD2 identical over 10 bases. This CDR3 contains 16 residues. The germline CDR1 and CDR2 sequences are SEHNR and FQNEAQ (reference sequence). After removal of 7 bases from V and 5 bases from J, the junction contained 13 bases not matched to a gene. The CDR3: CASTLLKREGHETQYF. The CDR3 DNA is TGTGCCAGCACCCTTCTAAAGCGGGAGGGCCATGAGACCCAGTACTTC.